This entry concerns a single TCR beta chain. These data originate in a study of blood T cell repertoires in COVID-19. Study background: Some COVID-19 samples were acute and others convalescent; all came from the United States, Italy and Spain.

The J segment lost 8 bases and the V segment lost 8 bases, leaving 15 bases of the junction unmatched. There are 15 residues in the CDR3. CDR1 LNHDA and CDR2 SQIVND come from the germline V gene (reference sequence). Cohort 3 recovered donors had two negative PCRs, clearance, or symptom resolution. Only in-frame clones appear in the TCRdb table, and some are missing; sequencing was by immunoSEQ multiplex PCR. The repertoire holds roughly 250,000 clones, 85% to 90% seen once, with 2.4% in the top ten. Input material: PBMCs or T cells enriched from blood (not recorded which). The rearrangement joins TRBV19 to TRBJ1-5; 7 bases map to TRBD1. This receptor was identified in a woman younger than 30 who had recovered from COVID-19. The CDR3 sequence: CASANVGGRREPQHF. The CDR3, as DNA: TGTGCCAGTGCCAACGTAGGGGGCAGACGGGAGCCCCAGCATTTT.